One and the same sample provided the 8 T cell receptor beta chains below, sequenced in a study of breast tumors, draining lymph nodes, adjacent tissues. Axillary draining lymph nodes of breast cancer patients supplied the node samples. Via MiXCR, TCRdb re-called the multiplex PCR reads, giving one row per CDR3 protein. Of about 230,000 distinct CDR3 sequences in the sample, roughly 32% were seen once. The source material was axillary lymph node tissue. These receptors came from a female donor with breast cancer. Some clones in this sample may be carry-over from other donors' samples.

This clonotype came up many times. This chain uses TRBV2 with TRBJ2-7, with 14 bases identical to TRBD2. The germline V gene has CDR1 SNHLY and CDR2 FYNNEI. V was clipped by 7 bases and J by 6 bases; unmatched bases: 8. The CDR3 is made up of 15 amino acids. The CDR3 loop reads CASNTGTSGSPEQYF. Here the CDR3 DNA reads TGTGCCAGCAATACCGGGACTAGCGGGAGTCCCGAGCAGTACTTC.

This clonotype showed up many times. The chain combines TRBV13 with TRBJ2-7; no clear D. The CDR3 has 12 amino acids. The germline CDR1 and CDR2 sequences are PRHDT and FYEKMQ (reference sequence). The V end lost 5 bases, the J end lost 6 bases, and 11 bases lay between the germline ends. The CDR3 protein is CASSLPRGEQYF. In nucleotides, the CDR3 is TGTGCCAGCAGCCTCCCACGCGGCGAGCAGTACTTC.

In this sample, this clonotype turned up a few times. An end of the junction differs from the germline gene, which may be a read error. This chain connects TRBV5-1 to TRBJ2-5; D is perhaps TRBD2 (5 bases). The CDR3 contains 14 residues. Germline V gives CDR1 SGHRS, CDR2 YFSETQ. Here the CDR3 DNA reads TGCGCCAGCAACAGAGGGAGCCCCCAAGACACCCAGTACTTC. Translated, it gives CASNRGSPQDTQYF.

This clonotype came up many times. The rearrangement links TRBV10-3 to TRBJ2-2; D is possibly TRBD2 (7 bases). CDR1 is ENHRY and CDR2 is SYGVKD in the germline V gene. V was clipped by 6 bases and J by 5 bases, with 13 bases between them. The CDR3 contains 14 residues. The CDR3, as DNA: TGTGCCATCAGGGGGGCTAGCGGAACCGGGGAGCTGTTTTTT. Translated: CAIRGASGTGELFF.

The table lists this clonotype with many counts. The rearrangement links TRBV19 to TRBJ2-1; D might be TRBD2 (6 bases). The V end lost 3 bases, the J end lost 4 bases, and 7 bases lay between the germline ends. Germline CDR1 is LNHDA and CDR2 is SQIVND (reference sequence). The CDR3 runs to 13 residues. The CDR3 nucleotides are TGTGCCAGTAGTATGCGGGGATACAATGAGCAGTTCTTC. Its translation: CASSMRGYNEQFF.

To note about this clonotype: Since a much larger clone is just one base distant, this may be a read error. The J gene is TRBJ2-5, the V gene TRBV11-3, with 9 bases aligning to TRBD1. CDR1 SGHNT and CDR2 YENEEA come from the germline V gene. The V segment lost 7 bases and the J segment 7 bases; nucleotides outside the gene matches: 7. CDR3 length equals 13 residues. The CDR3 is CASNYRGRATQYF. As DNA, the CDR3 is TGTGCCAGCAACTACAGGGGGCGGGCGACCCAGTACTTC.

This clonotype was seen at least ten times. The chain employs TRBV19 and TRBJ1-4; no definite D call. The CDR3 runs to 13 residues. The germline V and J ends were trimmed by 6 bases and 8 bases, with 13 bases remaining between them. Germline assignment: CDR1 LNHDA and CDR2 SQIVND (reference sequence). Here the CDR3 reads CASRTIRAEKLFF. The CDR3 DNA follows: TGTGCCAGTAGGACCATTAGGGCCGAAAAACTGTTTTTT.

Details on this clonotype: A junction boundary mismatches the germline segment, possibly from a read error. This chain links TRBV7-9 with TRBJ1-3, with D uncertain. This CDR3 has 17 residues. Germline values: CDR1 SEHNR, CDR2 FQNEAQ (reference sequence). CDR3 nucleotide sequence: TGTGCCAGCAGCTTAGAGTTGGGGAGTTTCTCTGGAAACACCGTATATTTT. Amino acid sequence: CASSLELGSFSGNTVYF. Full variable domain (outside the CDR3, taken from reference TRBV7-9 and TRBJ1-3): DTGVSQNPRHKITKRGQNVTFRCDPISEHNRLYWYRQTLGQGPEFLTYFQNEAQLEKSRLLSDRFSAERPKGSFSTLEIQRTEQGDSAMYLCASSLELGSFSGNTVYFGEGSWLTVV.